This TCR beta chain is from a study of T-cell reconstitution after alpha-beta-depleted transplantation in children. Study-wide results and limits: In some patients, recipient T cells and intrathymic progenitors surviving conditioning explained high day-60 diversity.

Germline V gives CDR1 LGHNA, CDR2 YNFKEQ. V was shortened by 3 bases and J by 7 bases, with 9 bases between the two germline ends. The CDR3 runs to 13 residues. Preparation of the TCRbeta library involved a method that used unique molecular identifiers. TCRdb analysed the PCR reads with MiXCR anew, one entry per CDR3 protein. The repertoire holds fewer than 350,000 distinct CDR3 sequences, with over 9% as singletons. This clonotype was recorded many times. Its target is unknown. The material was PBMCs, obtained before TCRalphabeta/CD19-depleted stem cell transplant. The chain employs TRBV4-2 and TRBJ2-2; TRBD1 might be the D (5 bases). This TCR was sampled from a boy in the first two years of life with acute myeloid leukemia, due to receive a stem cell transplant. CDR3 amino acids: CASSQAGLGELFF. The CDR3, as DNA: TGTGCCAGCAGCCAGGCAGGGCTCGGGGAGCTGTTTTTT.